A single sample gave rise to the 19 T cell receptor beta chains below, sequenced in a study of cytomegalovirus exposure and HLA in healthy donors. Primers for the PCR totalled 60 Vbeta and 13 Jbeta. Assay used: immunoSEQ multiplex PCR; TCRdb lists only in-frame clones, some missing. The sample holds around 190,000 clones, around 87% seen once. The sample was PBMCs. The receptors come from a woman between 18 and 29 years old in good health and CMV-seronegative.

V gene TRBV28 combines with J gene TRBJ1-6; 7 nucleotides line up with TRBD1. CDR3 length equals 12 residues. Losses at the gene ends were 6 bases for V and 14 bases for J; bases not matched to a gene: 7. The germline V gene has CDR1 MDHEN and CDR2 SYDVKM. The CDR3 DNA sequence: TGTGCCAGCAGAGGACAGGTCAGGTCCCTCCACTTT. It encodes CASRGQVRSLHF.

The rearrangement joins TRBV2 to TRBJ1-5; 7 nucleotides match TRBD1. Losses at the gene ends were 6 bases for V and 4 bases for J; bases not matched to a gene: 9. This CDR3 contains 15 residues. In germline, CDR1 is SNHLY, CDR2 FYNNEI. The CDR3 loop is CASSDQGGLNQPQHF. In DNA form, the CDR3 reads TGTGCCAGCAGCGATCAGGGGGGTTTAAATCAGCCCCAGCATTTT. The full variable domain, its missing parts supplied by reference TRBV2 and TRBJ1-5, is EPEVTQTPSHQVTQMGQEVILRCVPISNHLYFYWYRQILGQKVEFLVSFYNNEISEKSEIFDDQFSVERPDGSNFTLKIRSTKLEDSAMYFCASSDQGGLNQPQHFGDGTRLSIL.

The chain recombines TRBV28 with TRBJ1-4, with TRBD1 as a possible D gene (5 bases). CDR1 and CDR2 from the germline V gene are MDHEN and SYDVKM. The CDR3 extends over 14 amino acids. Deletions cut 6 bases from V and 8 bases from J, with 16 bases between. CDR3 region: CASSPGLGREKLFF. The CDR3 bases are TGTGCCAGCAGCCCGGGACTGGGGAGGGAAAAACTGTTTTTT.

V usage is TRBV2 and J usage is TRBJ1-5; D remains ambiguous. Germline-derived CDR1 and CDR2 are SNHLY and FYNNEI. Deletions cut 4 bases from V and 2 bases from J, with 6 bases between. The CDR3 has 13 amino acids. DNA for the CDR3: TGTGCCAGCAGTGTCGGGGGCAATCAGCCCCAGCATTTT. Its translation is CASSVGGNQPQHF.

The rearrangement links TRBV10-3 to TRBJ2-7; no reliable D call. V dropped 3 bases and J dropped 0 bases, with 9 bases sitting between them. CDR1 and CDR2 (germline): ENHRY, SYGVKD. The CDR3 sequence is 14 residues long. Here the CDR3 reads CAISETGLSYEQYF. CDR3 coding DNA: TGTGCCATCAGTGAAACGGGTCTCTCCTACGAGCAGTACTTC.

The DNA of the CDR3 is TGCAGCGTGAAGGAGAGAGGGGCAGGGGATCAGCCCCAGCATTTT. It encodes CSVKERGAGDQPQHF. The chain combines TRBV29-1 with TRBJ1-5; a possible D gene is TRBD1 (6 bases). This CDR3 comprises 15 residues. V was shortened by 6 bases and J by 5 bases, with 20 bases between the two germline ends. The germline gives CDR1 SQVTM, CDR2 ANQGSEA.

With respect to this clone: At one end the junction does not follow the germline gene, possibly because of a read error. Other DNA sequences in the same sample also yield this CDR3. This chain connects TRBV7-2 to TRBJ1-6; D perhaps matches TRBD1 (6 bases). The CDR3 runs to 14 residues. Germline V gives CDR1 SGHTA, CDR2 FQGNSA. DNA for the CDR3: TGCGCCAGCAGCTTTCAAGACAGGCTTTCACCCCTCCACTTT. Encoded protein: CASSFQDRLSPLHF.

The CDR3 sequence is CASSGQEETQYF. In nucleotides, the CDR3 is TGTGCCAGCTCAGGGCAGGAAGAGACCCAGTACTTC. The chain links TRBV18 to TRBJ2-5; D is unclear. This CDR3 spans 12 amino acids. V was pared by 5 bases and J by 3 bases, with 7 bases between. The germline CDR1 and CDR2 sequences are KGHSH and LQKENI.

The chain joins TRBV12-5 to TRBJ2-7; D is uncertain. Trimming took 1 base from V and 4 from J, leaving 5 bases between them. Germline V gene data show CDR1 as LGHNT and CDR2 as FRNRAP. The CDR3 has 12 amino acids. CDR3 DNA: TGTGCTAGTGGTTTGGGTCTATACGAGCAGTACTTC. This translates into CASGLGLYEQYF.

This clone has only one observation. The chain has TRBV27 and TRBJ1-2, with 7 bases fitting TRBD1. The ends lost 3 bases at V and 1 base at J; junction bases unmatched: 2. The germline CDR1 and CDR2 sequences are MNHEY and SMNVEV (reference sequence). The CDR3 loop spans 14 amino acids. The CDR3 region is CASSFRGLNYGYTF. In nucleotides, the CDR3 is TGTGCCAGCAGTTTTAGGGGGCTTAACTATGGCTACACCTTC.

This clone was seen just once. The rearrangement joins TRBV5-6 to TRBJ2-2, with D tentatively TRBD1 (6 bases). The CDR3 is made up of 18 amino acids. The germline CDR1 and CDR2 sequences are SGHDT and YYEEEE. V was pared by 4 bases and J by 4 bases, with 23 bases between. This chain's CDR3 is CASSHSATGSRSTGELFF. The CDR3 DNA is TGTGCCAGCAGCCACTCGGCCACAGGGTCCCGCAGCACCGGGGAGCTGTTTTTT.

This sequence joins TRBV29-1 and TRBJ1-1; unclear D gene. The CDR3 runs to 13 residues. Germline CDR1 SQVTM, CDR2 ANQGSEA. V was clipped by 3 bases and J by 4 bases, with 12 bases between them. The CDR3 nucleotides are TGCAGCGTTGACCGGCAGGAGGGCACTGAAGCTTTCTTT. Amino acid sequence: CSVDRQEGTEAFF.

The chain uses TRBV9 and TRBJ2-4; 13 bases are shared with TRBD2. Germline CDR1 reads SGDLS; CDR2 reads YYNGEE. J was trimmed by 7 bases and V by 3 bases; bases with no gene match: 10. The CDR3 spans 17 residues. The CDR3 spells CASSARGGTSGNNIQYF. In DNA, the CDR3 is TGTGCCAGCAGCGCCCGAGGAGGGACTAGCGGGAACAACATTCAGTACTTC.

The chain recombines TRBV5-4 with TRBJ1-1; 8 nucleotides agree with TRBD1. Germline V CDR1 and CDR2: SGHNT, YYREEE (reference sequence). Unmatched junction bases numbered 11, after V lost 5 bases and J lost 5 bases. CDR3 length equals 15 residues. The CDR3 here is CASRTHRGGRTEAFF. In DNA, the CDR3 is TGTGCCAGCAGAACCCACAGGGGGGGAAGAACTGAAGCTTTCTTT.

The chain links TRBV7-3 to TRBJ2-3, with D perhaps TRBD1 (6 bases). The V gene's germline CDR1 is SGHTA and CDR2 FQGTGA. The CDR3 covers 15 residues. The germline V and J ends were trimmed by 2 bases and 8 bases, with 17 bases remaining between them. CDR3 sequence (DNA): TGTGCCAGCAGCTTAGAGGGGGACCTGGTGGCTACGCAGTATTTT. This codes for CASSLEGDLVATQYF.

The genes are TRBV4-1 and TRBJ1-4, with TRBD1 matching over 11 bases. CDR1 MGHRA and CDR2 YSYEKL come from the germline V gene. Trimming removed 4 bases from V and 10 bases from J; junction bases left unmatched: 14. CDR3 length: 17 amino acids. The CDR3 DNA is TGCGCCAGCAGCCCGCCTCGCCAGGGACAGGGGGTTGGAAAACTGTTTTTT. This encodes CASSPPRQGQGVGKLFF.

V is TRBV18 and J is TRBJ2-1; 10 bases are a match to TRBD1. V lost 0 bases and J lost 2; bases outside the gene matches: 4. The CDR3 is made up of 17 amino acids. Germline V lookup: CDR1 KGHSH, CDR2 LQKENI. This CDR3 reads CASSPPLGTGAYNEQFF. The CDR3 DNA sequence: TGTGCCAGCTCACCACCGTTAGGGACAGGGGCCTACAATGAGCAGTTCTTC.

This sequence joins TRBV5-1 and TRBJ2-3, with 8 bases aligning to TRBD2. Germline CDR1 SGHRS, CDR2 YFSETQ. CDR3 length equals 17 residues. V was pared by 3 bases and J by 1 base, with 10 bases of the junction left unmatched. CDR3 sequence (DNA): TGCGCCAGCAGCTCGGGAGGGACGGGAGCGGGCACAGATACGCAGTATTTT. Translating gives CASSSGGTGAGTDTQYF.

The chain is built from TRBV18 and TRBJ2-5, with a weak D call TRBD1 (5 bases). TRBJ2-7 matches the DNA end more closely, so the J call is doubtful. The CDR3 runs 13 residues. The germline V gene encodes CDR1 KGHSH and CDR2 LQKENI. The CDR3 nucleotides read TGTGCCAGCTCACCCCAGGGAACCTACGAGCAGTACTTC. This encodes CASSPQGTYEQYF.